This T cell receptor (beta chain) was identified in a study of cytomegalovirus exposure and HLA in healthy donors. It was with 60 Vbeta and 13 Jbeta primers that the PCR ran. Libraries were prepared by immunoSEQ multiplex PCR; TCRdb keeps only in-frame clonotypes and omits some of them. The data contain around 200,000 clones, about 83% of them seen just once; the ten biggest clones take up approximately 10%. The source material was PBMCs. This clonotype was obtained from a woman aged 45-59 years in good health and CMV-seropositive.

The CDR3 sequence is CAWRGQGATQPQHF. The CDR3 DNA follows: TGTGCCTGGAGGGGACAGGGGGCTACACAGCCCCAGCATTTT. The chain employs TRBV30 and TRBJ1-5; TRBD1 agrees at 12 bases. The CDR3 consists of 14 residues. Per germline, CDR1 GTSNPN and CDR2 SVGIG (reference sequence). Losses at the gene ends were 3 bases for V and 7 bases for J; bases not matched to a gene: 4.